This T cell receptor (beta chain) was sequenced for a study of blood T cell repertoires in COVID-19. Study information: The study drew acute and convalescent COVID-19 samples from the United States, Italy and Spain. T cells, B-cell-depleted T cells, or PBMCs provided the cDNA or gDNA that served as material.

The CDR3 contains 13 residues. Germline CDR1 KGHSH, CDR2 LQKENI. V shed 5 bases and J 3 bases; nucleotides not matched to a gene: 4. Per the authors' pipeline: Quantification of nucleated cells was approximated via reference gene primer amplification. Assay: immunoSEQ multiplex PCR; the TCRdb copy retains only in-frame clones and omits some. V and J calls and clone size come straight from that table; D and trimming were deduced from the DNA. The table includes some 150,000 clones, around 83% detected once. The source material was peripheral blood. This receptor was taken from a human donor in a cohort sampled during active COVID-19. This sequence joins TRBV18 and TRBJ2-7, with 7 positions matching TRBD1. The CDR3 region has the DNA TGTGCCAGCTCAACCGGGACAGTCTACGAGCAGTACTTC. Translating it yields CASSTGTVYEQYF.